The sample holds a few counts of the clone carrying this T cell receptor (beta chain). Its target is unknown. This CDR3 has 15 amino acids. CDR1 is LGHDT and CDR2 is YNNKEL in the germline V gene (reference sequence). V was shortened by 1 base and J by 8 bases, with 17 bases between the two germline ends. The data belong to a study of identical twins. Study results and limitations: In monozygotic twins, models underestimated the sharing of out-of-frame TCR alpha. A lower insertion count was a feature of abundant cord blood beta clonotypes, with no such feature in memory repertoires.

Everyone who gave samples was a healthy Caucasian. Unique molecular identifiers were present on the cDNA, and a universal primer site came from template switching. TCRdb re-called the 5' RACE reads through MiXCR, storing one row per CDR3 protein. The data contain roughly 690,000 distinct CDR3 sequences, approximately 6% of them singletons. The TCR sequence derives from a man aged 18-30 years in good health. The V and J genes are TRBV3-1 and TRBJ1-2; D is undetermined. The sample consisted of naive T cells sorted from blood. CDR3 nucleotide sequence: TGTGCCAGCAGCCAAGGGGAGACGTTAAAACCGGGCTACACCTTC. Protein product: CASSQGETLKPGYTF.